This T cell receptor beta chain is from a study of cytomegalovirus exposure and HLA in healthy donors. The CDR3 spans 17 residues. Trimming took 0 bases from V and 0 from J, leaving 10 bases between them. Germline loops: CDR1 SGHTS, CDR2 YDEGEE. The data were produced by immunoSEQ multiplex PCR, yet TCRdb's version contains in-frame clones alone and is incomplete. The sample has under 100,000 clones, less than 90% seen once. General study results and limits: The study recorded about 150 TCR beta chains that were cytomegalovirus-associated. In a later analysis, first-cohort TCR clusters were found to tend to co-occur in the 120 validation repertoires.

As concerns this clone: The antigen is not known.

V and J are TRBV5-8 and TRBJ1-6; perhaps TRBD1 as D (6 bases). This sequence originates from a woman aged 18 to 35 in good health and CMV-seropositive. Specimen: PBMCs. The CDR3 region has the DNA TGTGCCAGCAGCTTGGACTCGGACAGCTCCTATAATTCACCCCTCCACTTT. Translated, it gives CASSLDSDSSYNSPLHF.